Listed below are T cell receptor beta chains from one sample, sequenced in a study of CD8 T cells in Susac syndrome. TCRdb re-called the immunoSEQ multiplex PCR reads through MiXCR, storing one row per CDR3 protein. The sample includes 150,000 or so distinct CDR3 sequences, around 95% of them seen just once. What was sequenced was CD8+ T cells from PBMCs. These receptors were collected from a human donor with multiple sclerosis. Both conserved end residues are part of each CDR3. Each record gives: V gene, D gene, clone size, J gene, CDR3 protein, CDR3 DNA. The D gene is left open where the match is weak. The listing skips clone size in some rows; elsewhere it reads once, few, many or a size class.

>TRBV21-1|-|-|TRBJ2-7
CASSHRGYAYEQYF
TGTGCCAGCAGCCACAGGGGGTATGCCTACGAGCAGTACTTC
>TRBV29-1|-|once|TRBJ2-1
CSVPLSWAYNEQFF
TGCAGCGTCCCCCTGTCCTGGGCCTACAATGAGCAGTTCTTC
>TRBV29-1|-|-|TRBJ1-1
CSVEEGTEAFF
TGCAGCGTTGAAGAAGGCACTGAAGCTTTCTTT
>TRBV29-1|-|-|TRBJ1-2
CSAGGGRVNGNYGYTF
TGCAGCGCGGGCGGTGGCAGGGTTAACGGGAACTATGGCTACACCTTC
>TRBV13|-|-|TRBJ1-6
CASSLQNSPLHF
TGTGCCAGCAGCCTACAAAATTCACCCCTCCACTTT
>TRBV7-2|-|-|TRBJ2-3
CASSPDEGYTQYF
TGTGCCAGCAGCCCCGACGAGGGGTATACGCAGTATTTT
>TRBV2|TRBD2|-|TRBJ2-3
CASGYRLAGTDTQYF
TGTGCCAGCGGGTACAGACTAGCGGGCACAGATACGCAGTATTTT
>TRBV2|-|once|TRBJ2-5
CAILALNDWTQYF
TGTGCCATCTTAGCCTTGAACGACTGGACCCAGTACTTC
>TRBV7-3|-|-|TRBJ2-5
CASSSWGGQRETQYF
TGTGCCAGCAGCTCCTGGGGGGGCCAGAGGGAGACCCAGTACTTC
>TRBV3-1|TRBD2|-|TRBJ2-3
CASSQAETSADTQYF
TGTGCCAGCAGCCAAGCCGAAACTAGCGCAGATACGCAGTATTTT
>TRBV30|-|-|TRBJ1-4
CAWSLSVVGEKLFF
TGTGCCTGGAGTCTCAGCGTTGTGGGGGAAAAACTGTTTTTT
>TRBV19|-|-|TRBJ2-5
CASSVPGEETQYF
TGTGCCAGTAGTGTCCCGGGGGAAGAGACCCAGTACTTC
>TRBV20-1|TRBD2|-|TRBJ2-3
CSASLVAGSTDTQYF
TGCAGTGCTAGCCTGGTAGCGGGGAGCACAGATACGCAGTATTTT
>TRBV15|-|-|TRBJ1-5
CATSIERNQPQHF
TGTGCCACCAGCATCGAACGCAATCAGCCCCAGCATTTT
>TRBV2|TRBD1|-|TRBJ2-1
CASSNTGTGEREQFF
TGTGCCAGCAGTAATACCGGGACAGGGGAACGTGAGCAGTTCTTC
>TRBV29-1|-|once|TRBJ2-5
CSVEDRTPRETQYF
TGCAGCGTTGAAGATCGGACGCCAAGAGAGACCCAGTACTTC
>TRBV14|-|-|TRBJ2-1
CASSPEGYEQFF
TGTGCCAGCAGCCCCGAAGGATATGAGCAGTTCTTC
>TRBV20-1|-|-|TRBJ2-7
CSARFDYEQYF
TGCAGTGCTAGGTTCGACTACGAGCAGTACTTC
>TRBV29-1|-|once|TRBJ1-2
CSVTGGQHYGYTF
TGCAGCGTGACGGGCGGCCAGCACTATGGCTACACCTTC
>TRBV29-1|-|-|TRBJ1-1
CSAYQGGTEAFF
TGCAGCGCGTACCAGGGAGGCACTGAAGCTTTCTTT
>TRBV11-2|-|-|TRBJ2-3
CASSPRTGRVDTQYF
TGTGCCAGCAGCCCCAGGACAGGGAGGGTAGATACGCAGTATTTT
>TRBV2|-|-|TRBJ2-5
CASSQRGRIEETQYF
TGTGCCAGCAGCCAACGGGGACGGATTGAAGAGACCCAGTACTTC
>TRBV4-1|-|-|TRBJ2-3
CASSQDREADTQYF
TGCGCCAGCAGCCAAGACAGGGAAGCAGATACGCAGTATTTT